The clone carrying this TCR beta chain has ten or more counts. Unique molecular identifiers tagged the TCRbeta library. TCRdb reanalysed the PCR reads using MiXCR and keeps one entry per CDR3 protein. Of around 340,000 distinct CDR3 sequences in the sample, about an eighth were seen once. This record belongs to a study of T-cell reconstitution after alpha-beta-depleted transplantation in children. The CDR3 is 14 residues long. Trimming removed 5 bases at V and 4 bases at J, with 10 bases between. CDR1 is KGHDR and CDR2 is SFDVKD in the germline V gene. The receptor comes from a human donor who donated a stem cell graft to a child with Fanconi anemia. Sequenced here: PBMCs, sampled from the stem cell graft. The chain carries TRBV24-1 and TRBJ2-2; TRBD1 might be the D (6 bases). The CDR3 region is CATSGGLGTGELFF. In DNA, the CDR3 is TGTGCCACCAGTGGGGGGCTAGGCACCGGGGAGCTGTTTTTT.